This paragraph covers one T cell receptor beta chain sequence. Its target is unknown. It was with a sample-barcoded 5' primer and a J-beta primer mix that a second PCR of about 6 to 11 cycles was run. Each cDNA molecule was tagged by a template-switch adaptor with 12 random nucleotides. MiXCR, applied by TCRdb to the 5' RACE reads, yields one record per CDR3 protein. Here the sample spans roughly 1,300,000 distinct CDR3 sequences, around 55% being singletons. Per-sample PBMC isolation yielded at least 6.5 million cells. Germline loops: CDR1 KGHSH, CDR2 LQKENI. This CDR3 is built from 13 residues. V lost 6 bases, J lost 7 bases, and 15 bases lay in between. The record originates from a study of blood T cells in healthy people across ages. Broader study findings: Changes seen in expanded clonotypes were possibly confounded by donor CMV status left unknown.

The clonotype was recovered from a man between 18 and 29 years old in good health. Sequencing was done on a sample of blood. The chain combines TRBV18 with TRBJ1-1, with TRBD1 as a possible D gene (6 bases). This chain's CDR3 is CASSPTGLDEAFF. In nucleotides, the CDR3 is TGTGCCAGCTCGCCTACAGGGTTGGATGAAGCTTTCTTT.